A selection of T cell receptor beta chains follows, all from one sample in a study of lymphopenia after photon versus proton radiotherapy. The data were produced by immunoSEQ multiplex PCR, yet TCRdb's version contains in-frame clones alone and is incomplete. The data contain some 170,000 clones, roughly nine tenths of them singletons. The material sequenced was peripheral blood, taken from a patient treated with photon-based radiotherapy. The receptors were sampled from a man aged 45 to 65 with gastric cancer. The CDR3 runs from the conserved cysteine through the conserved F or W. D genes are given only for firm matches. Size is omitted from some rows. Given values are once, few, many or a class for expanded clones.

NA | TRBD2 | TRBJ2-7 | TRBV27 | CASSLSSSGIYEQYF | TGTGCCAGCAGTTTATCGTCTAGCGGGATCTACGAGCAGTACTTC
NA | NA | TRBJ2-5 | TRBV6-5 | CASSLTTVPETQYF | TGTGCCAGCAGCCTAACGACTGTCCCGGAGACCCAGTACTTC
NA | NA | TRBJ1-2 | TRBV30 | CAWSVDMERARTF | TGTGCCTGGAGTGTGGATATGGAAAGAGCTAGGACCTTC
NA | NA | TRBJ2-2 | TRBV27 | CASSLYLAGLGTGELFF | TGTGCCAGCAGTTTATACCTGGCGGGATTAGGCACCGGGGAGCTGTTTTTT
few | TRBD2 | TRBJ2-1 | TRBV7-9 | CASSFNRASGSFSYNEQFF | TGTGCCAGCAGCTTTAATAGGGCTAGCGGGAGTTTCTCCTACAATGAGCAGTTCTTC
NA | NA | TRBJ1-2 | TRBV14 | CASSQENYSRYGYTF | TGTGCCAGCAGCCAAGAAAACTACTCCCGGTATGGCTACACCTTC
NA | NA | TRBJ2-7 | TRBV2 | CASTGGGEQYF | TGTGCCAGCACAGGGGGAGGCGAGCAGTACTTC
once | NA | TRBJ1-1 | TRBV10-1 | CASSGNGREAFF | TGCGCCAGCAGTGGTAACGGCAGGGAAGCTTTCTTT
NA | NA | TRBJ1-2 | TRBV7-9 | CASSLVGNPYGYTF | TGTGCCAGCAGCTTAGTGGGGAACCCATATGGCTACACCTTC
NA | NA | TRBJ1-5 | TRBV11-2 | CASSPERGNQPQHF | TGTGCCAGCAGCCCCGAAAGGGGTAACCAGCCCCAGCATTTT
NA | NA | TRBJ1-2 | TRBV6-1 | CATEVGYTF | TGTGCCACCGAGGTTGGCTACACCTTC
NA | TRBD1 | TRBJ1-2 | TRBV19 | CASSKPGTGGDGYTF | TGTGCCAGTAGTAAACCCGGGACAGGGGGCGATGGCTACACCTTC
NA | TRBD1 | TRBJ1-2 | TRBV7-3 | CASSFGGTEANYGYTF | TGTGCCAGCAGCTTTGGCGGGACAGAAGCTAACTATGGCTACACCTTC
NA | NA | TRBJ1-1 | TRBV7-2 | CASSSRQVTEAFF | TGTGCCAGCAGCTCCCGACAGGTCACTGAAGCTTTCTTT
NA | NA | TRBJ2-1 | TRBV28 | CASRRGTTKQFF | TGTGCCAGCAGACGGGGGACAACGAAACAGTTCTTC
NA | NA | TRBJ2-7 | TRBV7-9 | CASSLGVSFPEGEQYF | TGTGCCAGCAGCTTAGGGGTAAGCTTTCCCGAAGGTGAGCAGTACTTC
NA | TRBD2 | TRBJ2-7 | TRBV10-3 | CATGTSGSWLTEQYF | TGTGCCACCGGGACTAGCGGGTCTTGGCTTACCGAGCAGTACTTC
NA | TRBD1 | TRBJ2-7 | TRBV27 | CASSPSTGPGYYEQYF | TGTGCCAGCAGTCCTTCGACAGGGCCCGGATACTACGAGCAGTACTTC
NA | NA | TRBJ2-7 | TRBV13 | CASSPAVANEQYF | TGTGCCAGCAGCCCGGCCGTGGCGAACGAGCAGTACTTC
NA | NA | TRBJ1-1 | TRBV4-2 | CASSHGEGPKTEAFF | TGTGCCAGCAGCCACGGGGAGGGCCCTAAAACTGAAGCTTTCTTT
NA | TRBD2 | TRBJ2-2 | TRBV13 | CASSLETRLAGRTGELFF | TGTGCCAGCAGCTTAGAAACACGGCTAGCGGGAAGAACCGGGGAGCTGTTTTTT
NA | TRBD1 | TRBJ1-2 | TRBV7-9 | CASSSRGPYGYTF | TGTGCCAGCAGTTCTAGGGGGCCCTATGGCTACACCTTC
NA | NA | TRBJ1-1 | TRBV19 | CASSIQGDTEAFF | TGTGCCAGTAGTATACAAGGAGACACTGAAGCTTTCTTT
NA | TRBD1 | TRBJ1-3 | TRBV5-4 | CASSSQGTGNTIYF | TGTGCCAGCAGCTCACAGGGGACCGGAAACACCATATATTTT
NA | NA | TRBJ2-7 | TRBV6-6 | CASSTHLEQYF | TGTGCCAGCAGTACCCACCTCGAGCAGTACTTC
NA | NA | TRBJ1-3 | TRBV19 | CASSHARVSGNTIYF | TGTGCCAGTAGTCACGCTAGAGTCTCTGGAAACACCATATATTTT
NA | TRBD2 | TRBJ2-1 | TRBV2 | CASSERGTSSYNEQFF | TGTGCCAGCAGTGAACGGGGGACTAGCAGCTACAATGAGCAGTTCTTC
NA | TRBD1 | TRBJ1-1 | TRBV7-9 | CASSTHEDRKAFF | TGTGCCAGCAGCACCCACGAGGACAGGAAAGCTTTCTTT
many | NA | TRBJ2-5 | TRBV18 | CASSPREWQETQYF | TGTGCCAGCTCACCACGGGAATGGCAAGAGACCCAGTACTTC
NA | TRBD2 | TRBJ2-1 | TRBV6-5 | CASGKGGKREGQQFF | TGTGCCAGCGGAAAGGGTGGGAAGCGGGAGGGCCAGCAGTTCTTC
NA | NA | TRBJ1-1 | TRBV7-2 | CASSRGSGQGDTEAFF | TGTGCCAGCAGCCGGGGGTCAGGGCAGGGAGACACTGAAGCTTTCTTT
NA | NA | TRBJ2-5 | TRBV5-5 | CASSTTGRGETQYF | TGTGCCAGCAGCACCACAGGGCGGGGAGAGACCCAGTACTTC
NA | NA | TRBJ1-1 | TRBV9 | CASSVEAQYYTEAFF | TGTGCCAGCAGCGTAGAGGCACAGTACTACACTGAAGCTTTCTTT
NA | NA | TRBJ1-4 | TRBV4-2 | CASSQARDPTNEKLFF | TGTGCCAGCAGCCAAGCCCGGGACCCCACTAATGAAAAACTGTTTTTT
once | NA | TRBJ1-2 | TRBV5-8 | CASSSLQGGYGYTF | TGTGCCAGCAGCTCACTACAGGGCGGCTATGGCTACACCTTC
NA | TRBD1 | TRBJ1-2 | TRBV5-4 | CASSRGGQTNYGYTF | TGTGCCAGCAGTCGGGGGGGACAGACTAACTATGGCTACACCTTC